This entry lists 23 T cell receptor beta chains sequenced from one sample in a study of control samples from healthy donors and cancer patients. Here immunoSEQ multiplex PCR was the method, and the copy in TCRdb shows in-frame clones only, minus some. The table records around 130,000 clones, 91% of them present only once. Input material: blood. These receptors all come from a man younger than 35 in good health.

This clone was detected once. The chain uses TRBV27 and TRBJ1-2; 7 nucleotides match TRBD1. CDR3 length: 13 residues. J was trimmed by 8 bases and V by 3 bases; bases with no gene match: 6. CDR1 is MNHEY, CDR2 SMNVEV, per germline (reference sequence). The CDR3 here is CASSFGDRGGYTF. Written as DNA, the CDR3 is TGTGCCAGCAGTTTCGGGGACAGAGGCGGCTACACCTTC.

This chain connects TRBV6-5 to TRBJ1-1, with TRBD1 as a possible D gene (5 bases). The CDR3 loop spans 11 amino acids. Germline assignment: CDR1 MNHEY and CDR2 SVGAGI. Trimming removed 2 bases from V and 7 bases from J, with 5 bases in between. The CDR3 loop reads CASSYGGEAFF. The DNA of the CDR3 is TGTGCCAGCAGTTACGGGGGTGAAGCTTTCTTT.

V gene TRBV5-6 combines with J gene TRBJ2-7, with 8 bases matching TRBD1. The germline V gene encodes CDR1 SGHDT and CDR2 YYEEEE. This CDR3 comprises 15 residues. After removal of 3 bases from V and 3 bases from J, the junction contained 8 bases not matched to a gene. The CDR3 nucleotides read TGTGCCAGCAGCTCCCCGTCGGACAGGGACTACGAGCAGTACTTC. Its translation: CASSSPSDRDYEQYF.

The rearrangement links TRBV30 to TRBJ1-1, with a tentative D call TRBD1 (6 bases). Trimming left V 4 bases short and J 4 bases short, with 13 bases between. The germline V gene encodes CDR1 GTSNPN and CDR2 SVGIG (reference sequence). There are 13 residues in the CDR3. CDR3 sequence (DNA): TGTGCCTGGATCCTACAGGGTGTCACTGAAGCTTTCTTT. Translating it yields CAWILQGVTEAFF.

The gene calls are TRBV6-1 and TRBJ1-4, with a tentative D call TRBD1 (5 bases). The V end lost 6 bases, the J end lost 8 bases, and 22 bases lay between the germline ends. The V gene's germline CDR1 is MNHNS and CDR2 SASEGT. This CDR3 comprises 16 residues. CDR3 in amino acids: CASSEIGWSGGEKLFF. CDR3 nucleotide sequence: TGTGCCAGCAGCGAAATTGGGTGGTCCGGGGGGGAAAAACTGTTTTTT.

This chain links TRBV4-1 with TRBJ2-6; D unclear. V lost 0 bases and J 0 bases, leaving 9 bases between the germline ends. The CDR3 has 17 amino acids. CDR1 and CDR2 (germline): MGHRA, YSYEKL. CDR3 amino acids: CASSQDSRISGANVLTF. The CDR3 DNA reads TGCGCCAGCAGCCAAGATAGCAGGATCTCTGGGGCCAACGTCCTGACTTTC.

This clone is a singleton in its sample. CDR3 sequence (DNA): TGTGCCAGCAGCAGGACGCCTGGAAACACCATATATTTT. This translates into CASSRTPGNTIYF. V usage is TRBV2 and J usage is TRBJ1-3; D not resolved. Per the germline V gene, CDR1 is SNHLY and CDR2 is FYNNEI. V was clipped by 6 bases and J by 2 bases, with 8 bases between them. The CDR3 consists of 13 residues.

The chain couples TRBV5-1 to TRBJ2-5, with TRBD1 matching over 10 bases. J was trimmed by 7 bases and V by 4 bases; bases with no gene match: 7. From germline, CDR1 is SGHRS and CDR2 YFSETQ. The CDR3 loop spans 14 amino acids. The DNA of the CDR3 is TGCGCCAGCAGCCCGACAGGGGGCGAAAGGACCCAGTACTTC. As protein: CASSPTGGERTQYF.

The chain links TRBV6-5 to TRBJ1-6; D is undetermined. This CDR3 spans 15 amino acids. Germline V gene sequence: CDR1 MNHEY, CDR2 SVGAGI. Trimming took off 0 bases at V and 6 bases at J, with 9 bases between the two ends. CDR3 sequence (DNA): TGTGCCAGCAGTTACTCGCGGGCGTCTAATTCACCCCTCCACTTT. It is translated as CASSYSRASNSPLHF.

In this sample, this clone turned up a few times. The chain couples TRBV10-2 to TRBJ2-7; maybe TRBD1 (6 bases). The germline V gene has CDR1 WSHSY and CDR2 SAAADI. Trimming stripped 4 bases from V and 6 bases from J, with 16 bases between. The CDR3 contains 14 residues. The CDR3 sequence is CASSGARGRREQYF. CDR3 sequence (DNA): TGCGCCAGCAGTGGGGCCAGGGGACGGCGCGAGCAGTACTTC.

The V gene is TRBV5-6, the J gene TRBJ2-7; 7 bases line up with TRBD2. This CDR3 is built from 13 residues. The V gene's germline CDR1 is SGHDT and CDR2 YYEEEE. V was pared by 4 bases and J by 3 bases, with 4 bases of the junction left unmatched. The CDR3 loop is CASSVLAIYEQYF. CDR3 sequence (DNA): TGTGCCAGCAGCGTACTAGCGATCTACGAGCAGTACTTC.

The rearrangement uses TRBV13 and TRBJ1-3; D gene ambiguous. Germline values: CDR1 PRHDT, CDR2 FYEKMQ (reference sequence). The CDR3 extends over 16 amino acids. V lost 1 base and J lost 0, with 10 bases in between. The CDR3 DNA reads TGTGCCAGCAGCTTAGTTTCGGGAGCCTCTGGAAACACCATATATTTT. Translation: CASSLVSGASGNTIYF.

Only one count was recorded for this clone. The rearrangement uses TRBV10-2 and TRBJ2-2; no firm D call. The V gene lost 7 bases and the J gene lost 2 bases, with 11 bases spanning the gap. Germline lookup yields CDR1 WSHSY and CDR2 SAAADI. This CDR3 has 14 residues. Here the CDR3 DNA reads TGCGCCAGCACCCGAAACATTAACACCGGGGAGCTGTTTTTT. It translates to CASTRNINTGELFF.

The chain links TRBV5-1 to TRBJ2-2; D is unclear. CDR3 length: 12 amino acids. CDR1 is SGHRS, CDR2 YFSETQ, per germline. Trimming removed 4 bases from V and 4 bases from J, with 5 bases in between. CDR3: CASSEGTGELFF. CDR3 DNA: TGCGCCAGCAGCGAAGGCACCGGGGAGCTGTTTTTT.

The CDR3: CASSLRGSEKLFF. In DNA form, the CDR3 reads TGCGCCAGCAGCTTGAGAGGGAGTGAAAAACTGTTTTTT. V and J are TRBV5-1 and TRBJ1-4; D gene ambiguous. V was clipped by 1 base and J by 7 bases, with 8 bases between them. This CDR3 contains 13 residues. The germline gives CDR1 SGHRS, CDR2 YFSETQ.

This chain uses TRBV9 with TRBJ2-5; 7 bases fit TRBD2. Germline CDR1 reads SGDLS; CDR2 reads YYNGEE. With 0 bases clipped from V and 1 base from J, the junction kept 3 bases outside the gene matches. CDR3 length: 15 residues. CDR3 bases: TGTGCCAGCAGCGTAGTAGGCGGGGGCCAAGAGACCCAGTACTTC. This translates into CASSVVGGGQETQYF. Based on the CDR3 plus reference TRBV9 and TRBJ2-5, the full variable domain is DSGVTQTPKHLITATGQRVTLRCSPRSGDLSVYWYQQSLDQGLQFLIQYYNGEERAKGNILERFSAQQFPDLHSELNLSSLELGDSALYFCASSVVGGGQETQYFGPGTRLLVL.

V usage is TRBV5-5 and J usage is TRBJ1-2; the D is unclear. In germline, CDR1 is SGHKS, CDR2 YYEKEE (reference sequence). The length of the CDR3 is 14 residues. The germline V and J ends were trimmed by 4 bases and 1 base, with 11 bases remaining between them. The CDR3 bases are TGTGCCAGCAGCCGCCCCTATATTAACTATGGCTACACCTTC. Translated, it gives CASSRPYINYGYTF.

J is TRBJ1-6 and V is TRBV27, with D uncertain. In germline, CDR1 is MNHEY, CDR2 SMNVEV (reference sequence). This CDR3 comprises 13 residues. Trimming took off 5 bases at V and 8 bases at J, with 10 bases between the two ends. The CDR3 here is CASSPREDSPLHF. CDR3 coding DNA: TGTGCCAGCAGTCCGCGTGAAGATTCACCCCTCCACTTT.

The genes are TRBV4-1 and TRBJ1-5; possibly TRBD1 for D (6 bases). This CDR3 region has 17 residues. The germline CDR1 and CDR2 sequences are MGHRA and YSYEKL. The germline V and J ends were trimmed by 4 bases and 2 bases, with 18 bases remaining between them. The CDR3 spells CASSPKDTPGGNQPQHF. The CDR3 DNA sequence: TGCGCCAGCAGCCCGAAGGACACCCCAGGGGGCAATCAGCCCCAGCATTTT.

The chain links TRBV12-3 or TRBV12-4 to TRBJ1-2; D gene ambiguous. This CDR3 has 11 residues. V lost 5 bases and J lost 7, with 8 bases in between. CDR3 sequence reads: CASSQGLGYTF. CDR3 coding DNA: TGTGCCAGCAGTCAAGGGCTTGGCTACACCTTC.

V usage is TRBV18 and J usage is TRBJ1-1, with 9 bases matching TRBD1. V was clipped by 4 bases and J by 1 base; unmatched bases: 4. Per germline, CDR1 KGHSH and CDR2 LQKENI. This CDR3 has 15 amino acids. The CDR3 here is CASSLRTGANTEAFF. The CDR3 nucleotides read TGTGCCAGCTCACTTCGGACAGGGGCGAACACTGAAGCTTTCTTT.

The CDR3: CASSEWVSRVDEKLFF. The DNA for the CDR3 is TGTGCCAGCAGTGAATGGGTTTCGAGGGTGGATGAAAAACTGTTTTTT. This chain links TRBV6-1 with TRBJ1-4, with D hard to call. CDR3 size: 16 residues. V dropped 2 bases and J dropped 6 bases, with 16 bases sitting between them. The germline CDR1 and CDR2 sequences are MNHNS and SASEGT.

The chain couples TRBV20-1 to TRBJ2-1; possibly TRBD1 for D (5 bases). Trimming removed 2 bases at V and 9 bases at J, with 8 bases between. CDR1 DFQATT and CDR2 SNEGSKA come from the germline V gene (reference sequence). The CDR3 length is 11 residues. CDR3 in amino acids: CSARSRGEQFF. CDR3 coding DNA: TGCAGTGCTAGATCAAGGGGTGAGCAGTTCTTC.